These 30 T cell receptor beta chains share one sample of origin, sequenced in a study of cytomegalovirus exposure and HLA in healthy donors. PCR used 60 Vbeta primers and 13 Jbeta primers. TCRdb's table, derived via immunoSEQ multiplex PCR, lists solely in-frame clones and lacks some. The sample shows 160,000 or so clones, roughly 80% of them seen only once. The sample comprised PBMCs. The receptor set was obtained from a woman aged 25 to 39 in good health and CMV-seronegative.

This clone occurred a few times. The CDR3, as DNA: TGTGCCAGTAGTGGGACTCGGGACAGAGAAGCTTTCTTT. Translated, it gives CASSGTRDREAFF. This chain joins TRBV19 and TRBJ1-1; 7 nucleotides align to TRBD1. The CDR3 consists of 13 residues. The V and J ends lost 5 bases and 8 bases, in that order; junction bases with no gene match: 8. Germline-derived CDR1 and CDR2 are LNHDA and SQIVND (reference sequence).

In DNA form, the CDR3 reads TGTGCCTCCCGGGGAGGGGGGGTAGCAGATACGCAGTATTTT. It codes for CASRGGGVADTQYF. V and J are TRBV5-4 and TRBJ2-3; possibly TRBD2 for D (7 bases). V gave up 10 bases and J gave up 4 bases, with 19 bases separating them. The CDR3 contains 14 residues. The germline CDR1 and CDR2 sequences are SGHNT and YYREEE (reference sequence).

This chain joins TRBV2 and TRBJ2-7, with D maybe TRBD1 (6 bases). Between the trimmed V and J ends, which lost 8 bases and 8 bases, there was a span of 16 bases. Germline assignment: CDR1 SNHLY and CDR2 FYNNEI. CDR3 length: 12 residues. CDR3 protein: CASGDRDKKQYF. In nucleotides, the CDR3 is TGTGCCAGCGGGGACCGGGACAAAAAGCAGTACTTC.

The J gene is TRBJ2-7, the V gene TRBV6-6; possibly TRBD1 for D (6 bases). The CDR3 has 16 amino acids. CDR1 is MNHNY, CDR2 SVGAGI, per germline (reference sequence). The V end lost 2 bases, the J end lost 1 base, and 15 bases lay between the germline ends. CDR3 coding DNA: TGTGCCAGCAGTTACGCTAGACAGGCGGGTTCCTACGAGCAGTACTTC. This sequence encodes CASSYARQAGSYEQYF.

The J gene is TRBJ1-1, the V gene TRBV2; D may be TRBD1 (5 bases). The CDR3 totals 13 residues. CDR1 SNHLY and CDR2 FYNNEI come from the germline V gene. Trimming pared 9 bases from V and 1 base from J, leaving 12 bases between. CDR3 amino acids: CASQVGQNTEAFF. The DNA for the CDR3 is TGTGCCAGTCAGGTAGGACAGAACACTGAAGCTTTCTTT.

V gene TRBV5-4 combines with J gene TRBJ2-1; 8 nucleotides line up with TRBD1. Germline values: CDR1 SGHNT, CDR2 YYREEE (reference sequence). V lost 4 bases to trimming and J lost 10 bases; unmatched junction nucleotides: 10. The CDR3 totals 14 residues. CDR3 DNA: TGTGCCAGCAGCAACGCACAGGGGGTTGTGGAGCAGTTCTTC. Its translation is CASSNAQGVVEQFF.

In its sample, this clone was seen a few times. The gene calls are TRBV7-2 and TRBJ2-7; 9 bases agree with TRBD2. The CDR3 loop spans 15 amino acids. After removal of 2 bases from V and 3 bases from J, the junction contained 5 bases not matched to a gene. Germline values: CDR1 SGHTA, CDR2 FQGNSA. The CDR3, as DNA: TGTGCCAGCAGCTTACAGCGGGGGGCCGGCTACGAGCAGTACTTC. Translating gives CASSLQRGAGYEQYF.

V usage is TRBV7-9 and J usage is TRBJ1-1, with D perhaps matching TRBD1 (5 bases). Trimming took 8 bases from V and 1 from J, leaving 14 bases between them. The CDR3 sequence is 14 residues long. The germline V gene encodes CDR1 SEHNR and CDR2 FQNEAQ (reference sequence). This CDR3 is CASPGGIQNTEAFF. The CDR3 DNA follows: TGTGCCAGCCCGGGGGGGATACAGAACACTGAAGCTTTCTTT.

V gene TRBV5-1 combines with J gene TRBJ2-2; tentative D call: TRBD2 (5 bases). The CDR3 loop spans 13 amino acids. V was cut by 7 bases and J by 4 bases, with 11 bases left in between. Germline V gene sequence: CDR1 SGHRS, CDR2 YFSETQ. The CDR3 loop is CASSSAGTGELFF. The CDR3 nucleotides are TGCGCCAGCTCGTCGGCGGGCACCGGGGAGCTGTTTTTT.

The chain uses TRBV4-1 and TRBJ2-2; D might be TRBD1 (5 bases). V lost 3 bases, J lost 1 base, and 15 bases lay in between. CDR3 length: 17 amino acids. Germline lookup yields CDR1 MGHRA and CDR2 YSYEKL. The CDR3 region has the DNA TGCGCCAGCAGCCAGGGCCCCAGGGCGCGGAACACCGGGGAGCTGTTTTTT. Translation gives CASSQGPRARNTGELFF.

V is TRBV10-1 and J is TRBJ2-5; TRBD2 might be the D (6 bases). The length of the CDR3 is 15 residues. Trimming cost V 8 bases and J 4 bases, with 20 bases left between them. The germline CDR1 and CDR2 sequences are WNHNN and SYGVQD (reference sequence). Written as DNA, the CDR3 is TGCGCCAGCTGGAAGGAGAGGGAGGCGGGAGAGACCCAGTACTTC. Translated: CASWKEREAGETQYF.

The V and J genes are TRBV29-1 and TRBJ2-7; TRBD1 matches 10 bases. CDR3 length: 14 residues. The ends lost 6 bases at V and 3 bases at J; junction bases unmatched: 8. Germline values: CDR1 SQVTM, CDR2 ANQGSEA. CDR3 DNA sequence: TGCAGCGTCGAACTCCGGGACAGGGGCTACGAGCAGTACTTC. Its protein is CSVELRDRGYEQYF.

V gene TRBV6-5 combines with J gene TRBJ1-5, with no clear D. Trimming cost V 5 bases and J 12 bases, with 14 bases left between them. Per the germline V gene, CDR1 is MNHEY and CDR2 is SVGAGI. The CDR3 loop spans 12 amino acids. Written as DNA, the CDR3 is TGTGCCAGCAGTGAAGCGGTCCGGTTCCAGCATTTT. This gives the protein CASSEAVRFQHF.

This clone was seen a single time. V is TRBV18 and J is TRBJ2-3, with a possible D match to TRBD2 (6 bases). V was cut by 2 bases and J by 6 bases, with 18 bases left in between. Germline V gives CDR1 KGHSH, CDR2 LQKENI. This CDR3 has 16 amino acids. CDR3 amino acids: CASSPFDVTRGDTQYF. In DNA, the CDR3 is TGTGCCAGCTCACCATTTGACGTGACCCGGGGGGATACGCAGTATTTT.

The chain combines TRBV7-3 with TRBJ2-3, with 7 bases matching TRBD1. V was pared by 4 bases and J by 2 bases, with 6 bases of the junction left unmatched. The germline V gene has CDR1 SGHTA and CDR2 FQGTGA. This CDR3 is built from 15 residues. The CDR3 protein is CASSSTGALTDTQYF. The CDR3 DNA reads TGTGCCAGCAGCTCCACAGGGGCCCTCACAGATACGCAGTATTTT.

This chain uses TRBV19 with TRBJ2-1; D uncertain. Germline V lookup: CDR1 LNHDA, CDR2 SQIVND (reference sequence). The V end was cut by 0 bases, the J end by 12 bases, with 12 bases between. The CDR3 runs to 13 residues. The CDR3 DNA reads as TGTGCCAGTAGTATAGATCCTCCCCTATGGCAGTTCTTC. Translating gives CASSIDPPLWQFF.

The V and J genes are TRBV10-3 and TRBJ2-5; 11 positions agree with TRBD2. V lost 3 bases to trimming and J lost 1 base; unmatched junction nucleotides: 7. Germline lookup yields CDR1 ENHRY and CDR2 SYGVKD. The CDR3 has 17 residues. The CDR3 spells CAISDPRLAGTQETQYF. CDR3 bases: TGTGCCATCAGTGATCCTAGACTAGCGGGGACCCAAGAGACCCAGTACTTC.

This sequence joins TRBV11-3 and TRBJ2-3, with 11 bases aligning to TRBD2. The CDR3 contains 15 residues. V shed 5 bases and J 4 bases; nucleotides not matched to a gene: 5. Germline lookup yields CDR1 SGHNT and CDR2 YENEEA. Here the CDR3 DNA reads TGTGCCAGCAGCCCCGGACTAGCGGGTGCAGATACGCAGTATTTT. This gives the protein CASSPGLAGADTQYF.

This chain joins TRBV4-2 and TRBJ1-6; weak D call: TRBD1 (6 bases). Germline CDR1 LGHNA, CDR2 YNFKEQ. V was pared by 1 base and J by 7 bases, with 11 bases between. The CDR3 spans 15 residues. The CDR3 sequence: CASSQVDRSNSPLHF. As DNA, the CDR3 is TGTGCCAGCAGCCAAGTCGACAGGTCGAATTCACCCCTCCACTTT.

The V gene is TRBV10-3, the J gene TRBJ1-3; TRBD1 matches at 9 bases. Germline V gene data show CDR1 as ENHRY and CDR2 as SYGVKD. There are 15 residues in the CDR3. V lost 8 bases and J lost 2; bases outside the gene matches: 7. This chain's CDR3 is CAIQAGTGPGNTIYF. The CDR3 nucleotides read TGTGCCATCCAAGCCGGGACAGGGCCTGGAAACACCATATATTTT.

This sequence joins TRBV10-3 and TRBJ1-2, with D perhaps TRBD1 (5 bases). In germline, CDR1 is ENHRY, CDR2 SYGVKD. Trimming removed 4 bases at V and 4 bases at J, with 22 bases between. The CDR3 has 17 residues. This CDR3 is CAISGGEVGKVSYGYTF. CDR3 bases: TGTGCCATCAGTGGAGGGGAGGTGGGGAAAGTCAGCTATGGCTACACCTTC.

The CDR3 DNA reads TGTGCCAGCAGCCCCTCGTGGGGGCTGGAGACCCAGTACTTC. This sequence encodes CASSPSWGLETQYF. The chain uses TRBV5-5 and TRBJ2-5, with D possibly TRBD1 on 6 matching bases. The germline CDR1 and CDR2 sequences are SGHKS and YYEKEE (reference sequence). The CDR3 totals 14 residues. V lost 4 bases to trimming and J lost 5 bases, with 15 bases between them.

This chain uses TRBV7-2 with TRBJ2-1; 13 bases line up with TRBD2. Germline V gene lookup returns CDR1 SGHTA and CDR2 FQGNSA. The trim removed 5 bases at V and 2 bases at J, leaving 6 bases unmatched. The length of the CDR3 is 17 residues. CDR3 nucleotide sequence: TGTGCCAGCAGCCAGACTAGCGGGGGGACCGCCTACAATGAGCAGTTCTTC. Amino acid sequence: CASSQTSGGTAYNEQFF.

The chain is built from TRBV5-1 and TRBJ2-1; D perhaps matches TRBD2 (5 bases). Germline V gene data show CDR1 as SGHRS and CDR2 as YFSETQ. CDR3 length equals 14 residues. The V end lost 0 bases, the J end lost 8 bases, and 12 bases lay between the germline ends. The CDR3 DNA is TGCGCCAGCAGCTTGGCCGGGAAGGTGTATGAGCAGTTCTTC. This codes for CASSLAGKVYEQFF.

The chain is built from TRBV11-2 and TRBJ1-3, with D possibly matching TRBD1 (5 bases). The CDR3 consists of 16 residues. The germline V and J ends were trimmed by 4 bases and 3 bases, with 16 bases remaining between them. Germline V gene data show CDR1 as SGHAT and CDR2 as FQNNGV. Here the CDR3 reads CASSSFHQGNGNTIYF. In nucleotides, the CDR3 is TGTGCCAGCAGCTCGTTCCACCAGGGTAATGGAAACACCATATATTTT. Looking up the rest from reference TRBV11-2 and TRBJ1-3 gives the full variable domain: EAGVAQSPRYKIIEKRQSVAFWCNPISGHATLYWYQQILGQGPKLLIQFQNNGVVDDSQLPKDRFSAERLKGVDSTLKIQPAKLEDSAVYLCASSSFHQGNGNTIYFGEGSWLTVV.

The rearrangement joins TRBV5-4 to TRBJ1-6, with TRBD1 identical over 9 bases. This CDR3 has 15 residues. V shed 0 bases, J shed 8 bases, and the junction held 3 bases outside the gene matches. Germline V gene lookup returns CDR1 SGHNT and CDR2 YYREEE (reference sequence). Here the CDR3 DNA reads TGTGCCAGCAGCTTGGACAGGGGGCAGGATTCACCCCTCCACTTT. Translating it yields CASSLDRGQDSPLHF.

The chain links TRBV2 to TRBJ2-1; 10 bases match TRBD2. The V gene end was trimmed by 4 bases and the J gene end by 4 bases; junction bases not matched to a gene: 4. The CDR3 totals 15 residues. The germline V gene has CDR1 SNHLY and CDR2 FYNNEI. CDR3 amino acids: CASSVLAGPYNEQFF. The DNA for the CDR3 is TGTGCCAGCAGTGTACTAGCGGGACCGTACAATGAGCAGTTCTTC.

The CDR3 sequence: CASSSRTSGGATDTQYF. The CDR3, as DNA: TGCGCCAGCAGCTCCCGGACTAGCGGGGGGGCGACAGATACGCAGTATTTT. The chain has TRBV5-1 and TRBJ2-3; TRBD2 agrees at 15 bases. CDR1 is SGHRS and CDR2 is YFSETQ in the germline V gene. The V and J ends lost 3 bases and 3 bases, in that order; junction bases with no gene match: 5. The CDR3 is 17 residues long.

The rearrangement links TRBV5-1 to TRBJ2-3; the D gene is possibly TRBD1 (6 bases). Looked up from germline, CDR1 is SGHRS and CDR2 is YFSETQ. The length of the CDR3 is 16 residues. V was clipped by 0 bases and J by 4 bases, with 15 bases between them. This CDR3 is CASSLDPGVIADTQYF. For the CDR3, the DNA is TGCGCCAGCAGCTTGGATCCAGGGGTTATCGCAGATACGCAGTATTTT.

A single count supports this clone. The chain couples TRBV5-1 to TRBJ2-7; TRBD1 agrees at 7 bases. Germline V gives CDR1 SGHRS, CDR2 YFSETQ. The J segment lost 5 bases and the V segment lost 3 bases, leaving 2 bases of the junction unmatched. CDR3 length: 12 residues. This CDR3 is CASSSGTDEQYF. For the CDR3, the DNA is TGCGCCAGCAGCTCCGGGACAGACGAGCAGTACTTC.